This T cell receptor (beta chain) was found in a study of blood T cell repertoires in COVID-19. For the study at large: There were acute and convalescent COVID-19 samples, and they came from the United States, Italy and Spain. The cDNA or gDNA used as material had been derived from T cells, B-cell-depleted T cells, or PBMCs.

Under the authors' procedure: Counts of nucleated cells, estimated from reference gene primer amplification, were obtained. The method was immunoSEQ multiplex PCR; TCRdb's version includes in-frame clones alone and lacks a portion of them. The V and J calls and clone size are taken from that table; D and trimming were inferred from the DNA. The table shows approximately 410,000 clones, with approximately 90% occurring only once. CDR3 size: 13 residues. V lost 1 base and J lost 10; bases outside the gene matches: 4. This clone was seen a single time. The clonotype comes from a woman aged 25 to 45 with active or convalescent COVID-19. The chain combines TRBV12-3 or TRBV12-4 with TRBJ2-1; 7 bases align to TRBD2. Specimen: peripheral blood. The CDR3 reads CASSLGGGSEQFF. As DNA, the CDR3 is TGTGCCAGCAGTTTAGGGGGGGGGTCCGAGCAGTTCTTC.